These 20 T cell receptor beta chains were sequenced from one sample in a study of regulatory T cells in long-lasting Graves disease. The time point here: newly diagnosed GD, antithyroid drugs for less than 3 months. Isolated PBMC RNA provided the starting material for the TCR library. TCR beta libraries were built with iRepertoire HTBI primers and Arm-PCR of CDR3 regions. TCRdb passed the multiplex PCR reads through MiXCR, listing each CDR3 protein once. The sample lists 510,000 or so distinct CDR3 sequences, 12% occurring once. The sample was also linked to a second study, of T cells in Graves' hyperthyroidism and ophthalmopathy.

Source: peripheral blood mononuclear cells (PBMCs), taken at new diagnosis, from a patient treated with antithyroid drugs. Receptors were obtained from a woman aged 25 to 39 with Graves disease.

The chain combines TRBV29-1 with TRBJ2-7; TRBD2 agrees at 7 bases. J lost 9 bases, V lost 4 bases, and 6 bases had no gene match. Germline V gene sequence: CDR1 SQVTM, CDR2 ANQGSEA. This CDR3 is 11 amino acids long. CDR3 coding DNA: TGCAGCGTTGTGGGGGGGGTGGGGCAGTACTTC. The encoded protein is CSVVGGVGQYF.

This clonotype was detected ten times or more. The chain joins TRBV28 to TRBJ2-5, with TRBD1 identical over 8 bases. V was pared by 4 bases and J by 5 bases, with 6 bases of the junction left unmatched. Germline-derived CDR1 and CDR2 are MDHEN and SYDVKM. CDR3 length equals 14 residues. In DNA form, the CDR3 reads TGTGCCAGCAGTTCAACAGGGGGATGGGAGACCCAGTACTTC. As protein: CASSSTGGWETQYF.

The chain links TRBV25-1 to TRBJ1-2; 8 bases align to TRBD1. Trimming at V came to 3 bases and at J to 8 bases, leaving 11 bases not matched to a gene. Germline V lookup: CDR1 MGHDK, CDR2 SYGVNS. CDR3 length: 15 amino acids. CDR3 region: CASSDGQGWSGGYTF. CDR3 coding DNA: TGTGCCAGCAGTGACGGACAGGGTTGGTCGGGGGGCTACACCTTC.

This clonotype was detected ten times or more. The rearrangement joins TRBV11-2 to TRBJ2-7, with TRBD2 identical over 8 bases. V trimming: 0 bases; J trimming: 3 bases; junction bases outside the gene matches: 31. Germline V gives CDR1 SGHAT, CDR2 FQNNGV. The CDR3 covers 24 residues. CDR3 loop: CASSLDASSGPRRIGYGIYYEQYF. CDR3 coding DNA: TGTGCCAGCAGCTTAGATGCGTCTAGCGGGCCTCGGAGGATCGGGTATGGTATTTACTACGAGCAGTACTTC.

This clonotype was counted many times. V is TRBV6-1 and J is TRBJ2-1; 9 nucleotides line up with TRBD1. J gave up 3 bases and V 6 bases, and 3 bases lay outside the gene matches. The CDR3 is 14 residues long. Germline loops: CDR1 MNHNS, CDR2 SASEGT. The CDR3 reads CASRRTGDYNEQFF. The CDR3 nucleotides read TGTGCCAGCAGGCGGACAGGGGACTACAATGAGCAGTTCTTC.

The table lists this clonotype with many counts. V usage is TRBV28 and J usage is TRBJ2-1; 13 nucleotides match TRBD2. Germline CDR1 is MDHEN and CDR2 is SYDVKM. The CDR3 spans 16 residues. J lost 6 bases, V lost 1 base, and 3 bases had no gene match. CDR3 protein: CASSLFGTSGINEQFF. CDR3 nucleotides: TGTGCCAGCAGTTTATTCGGGACTAGCGGGATCAATGAGCAGTTCTTC.

The chain is built from TRBV3-1 and TRBJ2-2; D unclear. The CDR3 spans 17 residues. V was trimmed by 0 bases and J by 1 base, leaving 12 bases between them. Germline V gene data show CDR1 as LGHDT and CDR2 as YNNKEL (reference sequence). The CDR3: CASSQDMGSRNTGELFF. The CDR3 DNA follows: TGTGCCAGCAGCCAAGATATGGGTAGCCGGAACACCGGGGAGCTGTTTTTT.

The V call is TRBV9, the J call TRBJ2-5, with D unresolved. The DNA matches TRBJ2-1 better at its end, which makes the J call doubtful. The CDR3 contains 15 residues. Germline CDR1 is SGDLS and CDR2 is YYNGEE. The CDR3 loop reads CASSVGSQSSLEQFF. In nucleotides, the CDR3 is TGTGCCAGCAGCGTAGGCTCACAGTCGAGTTTAGAGCAGTTCTTC.

Ten or more counts support this clonotype. V and J are TRBV7-2 and TRBJ2-7; D not resolved. V was trimmed by 0 bases and J by 3 bases, leaving 9 bases between them. The CDR3 runs to 14 residues. CDR1 is SGHTA, CDR2 FQGNSA, per germline. The CDR3 loop is CASSLAASNYEQYF. CDR3 bases: TGTGCCAGCAGCTTAGCGGCCAGCAACTACGAGCAGTACTTC. Full variable domain (remainder filled in from reference TRBV7-2 and TRBJ2-7): GAGVSQSPSNKVTEKGKDVELRCDPISGHTALYWYRQSLGQGLEFLIYFQGNSAPDKSGLPSDRFSAERTGGSVSTLTIQRTQQEDSAVYLCASSLAASNYEQYFGPGTRLTVT.

Turning to this clonotype: This clone may be a read error of a much larger clone one base away. The chain is built from TRBV7-9 and TRBJ2-3; D unresolved. This CDR3 region has 13 residues. The germline V gene has CDR1 SEHNR and CDR2 FQNEAQ (reference sequence). CDR3 sequence reads: CASSIRTSDTEYF. The CDR3 DNA reads as TGTGCCAGCAGCATAAGGACCTCAGATACGGAGTATTTT.

This clonotype has a count of ten or more. V gene TRBV12-3 or TRBV12-4 combines with J gene TRBJ1-1; possibly TRBD1 for D (5 bases). Trimming took off 6 bases at V and 0 bases at J, with 8 bases between the two ends. This CDR3 is 13 amino acids long. The CDR3 loop is CASSDSLNTEAFF. CDR3 bases: TGTGCCAGCAGCGACAGTTTGAACACTGAAGCTTTCTTT.

There are many counts of this clonotype. This chain connects TRBV20-1 to TRBJ1-4; D is ambiguous. In germline, CDR1 is DFQATT, CDR2 SNEGSKA (reference sequence). The CDR3 is 11 residues long. V dropped 1 base and J dropped 8 bases, with 5 bases sitting between them. Here the CDR3 DNA reads TGCAGTGCTAGAGTGGTAGAAAAACTGTTTTTT. Translating it yields CSARVVEKLFF.

The rearrangement uses TRBV20-1 and TRBJ2-1, with 7 bases that match TRBD2. Trimming removed 0 bases from V and 7 bases from J; junction bases left unmatched: 12. This CDR3 spans 16 amino acids. CDR1 and CDR2 from the germline V gene are DFQATT and SNEGSKA (reference sequence). Written as DNA, the CDR3 is TGCAGTGCTAGAGACCCCTGGGCGGGAGCAGGGAATGAGCAGTTCTTC. Protein product: CSARDPWAGAGNEQFF.

This clonotype was counted at least ten times. The V call is TRBV24-1, the J call TRBJ1-5; D is undetermined. This CDR3 region has 12 residues. Trimming removed 3 bases from V and 5 bases from J, with 4 bases in between. Germline V CDR1 and CDR2: KGHDR, SFDVKD. The DNA for the CDR3 is TGTGCCACCAGTGATGCCCATCAGCCCCAGCATTTT. This translates into CATSDAHQPQHF.

This clonotype showed up many times. The V call is TRBV29-1, the J call TRBJ2-7, with 9 positions matching TRBD2. V dropped 7 bases and J dropped 7; count of bases not matched to a gene: 11. Per the germline V gene, CDR1 is SQVTM and CDR2 is ANQGSEA. The CDR3 consists of 13 residues. CDR3 in amino acids: CSAQAGGAREQYF. The CDR3 nucleotides are TGCAGCGCTCAAGCGGGAGGCGCTAGGGAGCAGTACTTC.

As regards this clonotype: This sequence is one base from a far larger clone and is likely a read error. This rearrangement joins TRBV29-1 to TRBJ2-5, with D possibly matching TRBD2 (5 bases). From germline, CDR1 is SQVTM and CDR2 ANQGSEA. CDR3 size: 11 residues. The CDR3 bases are TGCAGCGTTGCGCGAGACAATGAGCGGTTCTTC. Translated: CSVARDNERFF.

This clonotype came up many times. The rearrangement links TRBV11-3 to TRBJ1-1; D not certain. Germline lookup yields CDR1 SGHNT and CDR2 YENEEA. The CDR3 runs to 13 residues. V was trimmed by 5 bases and J by 1 base, leaving 8 bases between them. For the CDR3, the DNA is TGTGCCAGCAGCAAGGGAGGGAACACTGAAGCTTTCTTT. It codes for CASSKGGNTEAFF.

The V gene is TRBV19, the J gene TRBJ1-5; 7 bases fit TRBD1. The CDR3 spans 15 residues. CDR1 and CDR2 from the germline V gene are LNHDA and SQIVND (reference sequence). Germline trimming cut 5 bases from V and 3 bases from J; bases unmatched to any gene: 7. The CDR3 nucleotides read TGTGCCAGTAGTGCGGACAGGCCCATCAATCAGCCCCAGCATTTT. Encoded protein: CASSADRPINQPQHF.

Ten or more counts support this clonotype. The chain links TRBV7-9 to TRBJ2-1; TRBD1 aligns across 8 bases. Germline CDR1 is SEHNR and CDR2 is FQNEAQ (reference sequence). This CDR3 is built from 15 residues. V lost 3 bases and J lost 8; bases outside the gene matches: 9. Written as DNA, the CDR3 is TGTGCCAGCAGCTTCACTACAGGGGGTCGCGATGAGCAGTTCTTC. Protein sequence: CASSFTTGGRDEQFF.

This clonotype occurred many times. The rearrangement joins TRBV20-1 to TRBJ2-3, with TRBD2 matching 9 bases. The CDR3 is 13 amino acids. Germline lookup yields CDR1 DFQATT and CDR2 SNEGSKA (reference sequence). The junction had 5 bases not matched to a gene; V was cut back by 8 bases and J by 2 bases. CDR3: CSRLAVLTDTQYF. The CDR3 nucleotides read TGCAGTCGACTAGCGGTCCTCACAGATACGCAGTATTTT.